The clone carrying this T cell receptor beta chain has more than one count but fewer than ten. The target antigen is unknown. Via MiXCR, TCRdb re-called the RT-PCR reads, giving one row per CDR3 protein. This table has about 500,000 distinct CDR3 sequences, 10% to 15% appearing once. This CDR3 comprises 16 residues. Germline CDR1 is LGHNA and CDR2 is YNFKEQ. Trimming shortened V by 1 base and J by 4 bases, and 14 bases separated the two germline ends. This sample is drawn from a study of response to subunit inactivated influenza vaccine. Findings and limits, study-wide: New T cells are recruited in small numbers by each seasonal influenza vaccination, according to the authors' suggestion.

The sample here was PBMCs from blood, taken roughly 46 days after vaccination. The rearrangement links TRBV4-2 to TRBJ1-5; D not certain. The source of this sequence is a man aged 45 to 65 who received an inactivated influenza vaccine. CDR3 residues: CASSQVLSVGNQPQHF. In DNA, the CDR3 is TGTGCCAGCAGCCAAGTACTCTCAGTAGGGAATCAGCCCCAGCATTTT.